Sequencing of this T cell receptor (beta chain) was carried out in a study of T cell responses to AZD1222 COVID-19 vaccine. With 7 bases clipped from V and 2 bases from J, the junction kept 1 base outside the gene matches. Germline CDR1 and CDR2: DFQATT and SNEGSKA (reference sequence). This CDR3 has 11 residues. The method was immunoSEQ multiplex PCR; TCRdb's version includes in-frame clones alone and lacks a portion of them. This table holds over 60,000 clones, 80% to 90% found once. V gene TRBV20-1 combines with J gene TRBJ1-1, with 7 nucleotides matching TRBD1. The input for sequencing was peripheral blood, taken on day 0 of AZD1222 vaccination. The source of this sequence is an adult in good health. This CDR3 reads CSGTGNTEAFF. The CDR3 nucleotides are TGCAGTGGGACAGGAAACACTGAAGCTTTCTTT.